This T cell receptor beta chain was captured by sequencing in a study of radiotherapy plus CTLA-4 blockade in lung cancer. Overall study context: Objective responses were seen in roughly 20% of patients, disease control in 25% to 35%.

Sequencing was performed with immunoSEQ multiplex PCR; in TCRdb, only in-frame clones are kept and a portion is missing. The sample consists of 71,000 or so clones, approximately 86% of them appearing once. The sample consisted of peripheral blood, taken from a patient treated with radiotherapy plus ipilimumab. The TCR comes from a human donor with non-small cell lung cancer who had stable disease on radiotherapy plus ipilimumab.

CDR3 bases: TGTGCCAGCACAGAGACCGGGACTAGCGGGAGTACAGATACGCAGTATTTT. Protein sequence: CASTETGTSGSTDTQYF. V is TRBV27 and J is TRBJ2-3, with 14 bases matching TRBD2. The CDR3 extends over 17 amino acids. Trimming took 7 bases from V and 3 from J; bases not matched to a gene: 9. Germline CDR1 reads MNHEY; CDR2 reads SMNVEV (reference sequence).